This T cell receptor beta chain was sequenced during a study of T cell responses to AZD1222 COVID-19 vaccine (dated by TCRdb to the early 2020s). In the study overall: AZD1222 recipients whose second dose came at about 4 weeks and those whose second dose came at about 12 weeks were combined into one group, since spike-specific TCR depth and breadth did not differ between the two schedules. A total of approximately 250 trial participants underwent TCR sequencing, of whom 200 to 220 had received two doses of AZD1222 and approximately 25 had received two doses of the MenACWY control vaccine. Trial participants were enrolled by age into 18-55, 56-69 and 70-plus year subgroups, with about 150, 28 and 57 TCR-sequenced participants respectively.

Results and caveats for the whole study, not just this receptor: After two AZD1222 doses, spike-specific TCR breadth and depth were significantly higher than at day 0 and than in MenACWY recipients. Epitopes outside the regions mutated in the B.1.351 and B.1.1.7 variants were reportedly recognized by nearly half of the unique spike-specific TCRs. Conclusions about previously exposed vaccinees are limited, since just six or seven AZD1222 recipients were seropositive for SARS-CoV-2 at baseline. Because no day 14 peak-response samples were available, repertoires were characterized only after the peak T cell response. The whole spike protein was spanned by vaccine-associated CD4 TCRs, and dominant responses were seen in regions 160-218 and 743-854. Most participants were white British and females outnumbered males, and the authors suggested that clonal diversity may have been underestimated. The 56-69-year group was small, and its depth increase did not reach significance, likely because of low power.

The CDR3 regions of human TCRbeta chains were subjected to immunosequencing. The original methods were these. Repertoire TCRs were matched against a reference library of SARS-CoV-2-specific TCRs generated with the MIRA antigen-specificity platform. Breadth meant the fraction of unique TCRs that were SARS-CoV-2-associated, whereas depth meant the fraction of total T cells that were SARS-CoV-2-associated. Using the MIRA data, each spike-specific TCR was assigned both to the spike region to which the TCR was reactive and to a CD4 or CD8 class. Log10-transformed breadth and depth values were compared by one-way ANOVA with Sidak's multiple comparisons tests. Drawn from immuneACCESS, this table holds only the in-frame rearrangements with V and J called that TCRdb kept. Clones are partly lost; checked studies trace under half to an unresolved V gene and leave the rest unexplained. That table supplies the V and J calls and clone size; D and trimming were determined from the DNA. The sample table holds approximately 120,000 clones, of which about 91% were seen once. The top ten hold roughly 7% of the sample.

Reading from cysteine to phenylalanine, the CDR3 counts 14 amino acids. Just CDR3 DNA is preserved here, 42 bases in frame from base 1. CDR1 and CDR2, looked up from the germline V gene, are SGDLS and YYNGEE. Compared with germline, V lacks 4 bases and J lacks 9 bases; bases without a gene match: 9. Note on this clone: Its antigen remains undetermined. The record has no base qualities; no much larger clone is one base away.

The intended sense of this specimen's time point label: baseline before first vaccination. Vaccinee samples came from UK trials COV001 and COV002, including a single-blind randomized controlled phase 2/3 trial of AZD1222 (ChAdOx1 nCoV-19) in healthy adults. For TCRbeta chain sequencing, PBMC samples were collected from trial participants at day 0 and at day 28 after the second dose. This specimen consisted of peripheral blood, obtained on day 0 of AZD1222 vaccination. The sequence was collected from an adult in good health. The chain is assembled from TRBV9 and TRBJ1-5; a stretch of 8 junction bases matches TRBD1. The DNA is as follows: TGTGCCAGCAGCACACAGGGGGGGATTTCGCCCCAGCATTTT. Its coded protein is CASSTQGGISPQHF. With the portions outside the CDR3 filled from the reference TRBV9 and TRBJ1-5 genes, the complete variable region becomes DSGVTQTPKHLITATGQRVTLRCSPRSGDLSVYWYQQSLDQGLQFLIQYYNGEERAKGNILERFSAQQFPDLHSELNLSSLELGDSALYFCASSTQGGISPQHFGDGTRLSIL.